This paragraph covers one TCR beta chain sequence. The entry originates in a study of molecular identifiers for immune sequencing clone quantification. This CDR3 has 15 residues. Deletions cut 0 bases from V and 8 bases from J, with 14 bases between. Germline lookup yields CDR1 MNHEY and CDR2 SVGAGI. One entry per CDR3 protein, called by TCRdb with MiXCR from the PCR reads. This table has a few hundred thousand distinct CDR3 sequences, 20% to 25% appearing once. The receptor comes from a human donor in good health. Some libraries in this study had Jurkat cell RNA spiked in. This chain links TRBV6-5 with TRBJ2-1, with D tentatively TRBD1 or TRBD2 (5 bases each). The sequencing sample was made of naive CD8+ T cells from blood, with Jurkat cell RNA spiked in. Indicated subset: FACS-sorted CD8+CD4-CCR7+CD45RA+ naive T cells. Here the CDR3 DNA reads TGTGCCAGCAGTTACTCGTATGTAGGGACCGATGAGCAGTTCTTC. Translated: CASSYSYVGTDEQFF.